Sequencing of this TCR beta chain was carried out in a study of cytomegalovirus exposure and HLA in healthy donors. For this clone: Its antigen is not known.

Study-level results: When a later analysis compared HLA-associated TCR beta chains with equally common others, the HLA-associated chains turned out to be more clonally expanded and to have lower generation probabilities. Analyzed later, most CMV-associated TCR beta chains appeared HLA-restricted.

In the PCR, 60 Vbeta and 13 Jbeta primers were used. Some clones are missing from TCRdb's copy, which holds only in-frame ones; the method was immunoSEQ multiplex PCR. The table has around 100,000 clones, around two thirds seen once. The clonotype was recovered from a man aged 25 to 45 in good health and CMV-seropositive. The sequenced material came from PBMCs.

CDR3 bases: TGTGCCATCAGTGAGTCGACTAGCGGGCGTAGCCTCGGCGAGCAGTACTTC. Its translation: CAISESTSGRSLGEQYF. The chain couples TRBV10-3 to TRBJ2-7; 10 nucleotides line up with TRBD2. This CDR3 has 17 amino acids. Germline CDR1 and CDR2: ENHRY and SYGVKD. V shed 0 bases and J 6 bases; nucleotides not matched to a gene: 11.